This T cell receptor beta chain emerged from a study of CXCR3-negative and CXCR3-positive naive CD8 T cells. Study at large: Sequencing gave about 135 million TRB reads overall, about 1.5 +/- 0.3 million per library. Study results and limitations: Against CXCR3-negative naive cells, CXCR3-positive naive cells showed more hydrophobic TRB CDR3s.

With UMI labels, 5' RACE was used to prepare the TRB cDNA libraries. TCRdb reanalyzed the 5' RACE reads, giving one entry per CDR3 protein sequence and no DNA. Recorded for this sample: about 120,000 distinct CDR3 sequences. To note about this clonotype: Its matching antigen is unknown.

The specimen sequenced was naive CXCR3+ CD8+ T cells from blood. Subset meaning: CD45RO-CCR7+CD27+CD95- naive CD8+ T cells expressing CXCR3 (TNR3+). The source is a human donor in good health. Some clones in this sample may be carry-over from other donors' samples.

This CDR3 is CSASGLAYHEQFF. This chain links TRBV20-1 with TRBJ2-1; there is no DNA to check the TCRdb D call of TRBD2. Germline V CDR1 and CDR2: DFQATT, SNEGSKA (reference sequence). There are 13 residues in the CDR3.